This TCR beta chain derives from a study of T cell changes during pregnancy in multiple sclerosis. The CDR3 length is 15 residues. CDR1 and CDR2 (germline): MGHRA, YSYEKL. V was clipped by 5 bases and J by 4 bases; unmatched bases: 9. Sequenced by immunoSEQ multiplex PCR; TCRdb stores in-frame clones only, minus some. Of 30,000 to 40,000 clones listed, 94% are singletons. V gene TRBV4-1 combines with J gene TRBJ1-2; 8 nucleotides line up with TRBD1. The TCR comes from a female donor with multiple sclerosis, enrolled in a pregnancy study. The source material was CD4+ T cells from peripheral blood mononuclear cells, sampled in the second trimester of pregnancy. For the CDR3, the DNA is TGCGCCAGCAGCAGCCAACAGGGGGTGACCTATGGCTACACCTTC. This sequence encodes CASSSQQGVTYGYTF.